This entry concerns a single T cell receptor (beta chain). One end of the junction does not line up with germline, which may come from a read error. It was with unique molecular identifiers that the TCRbeta library was prepared. TCRdb re-derived calls from the PCR reads in MiXCR, one entry per CDR3 protein. The data show 350,000 to 400,000 distinct CDR3 sequences, 20% seen once. This specimen belongs to a study of T-cell reconstitution after alpha-beta-depleted transplantation in children. CDR1 and CDR2 (germline): MNHEY, SVGEGT. CDR3 length: 15 amino acids. The clonotype comes from a human donor who donated a stem cell graft to a child with acute myeloid leukemia. The material sequenced was PBMCs from the stem cell graft donor, taken from the stem cell graft. J is TRBJ2-1 and V is TRBV6-2 or TRBV6-3; 10 nucleotides match TRBD2. CDR3 bases: TGTGCCAGCACCACCGGGACTAGCGAATACAGTGAGCAGTTCTTC. The encoded protein is CASTTGTSEYSEQFF.